The entry below describes one T cell receptor beta chain. It lacks a known antigen. No qualities accompany the bases; no much larger clone lies one base away. These data are taken from a study of T cell changes during pregnancy in multiple sclerosis (dated by TCRdb to between 2018 and 2021). General notes on the study: Changes in the T cell repertoire over the course of pregnancy were examined in this study in women with multiple sclerosis.

Libraries were made using the immunoSEQ multiplex PCR assay. TCRdb stores this immuneACCESS table with in-frame sequences only. Part of the clones is absent; in the studies checked, under half of the shortfall reflects unresolved V genes, and no reason is known for the rest. A total of around 70,000 clones appear in this sample, about nine tenths of them only once. The ten largest clones capture 3% to 4% of the sample. CDR1 and CDR2 (LNHDA, SQIVND) derive from the germline V gene (reference sequence). CDR3 length: 16 amino acids, cysteine to phenylalanine. Just CDR3 DNA is preserved here, 48 bases in frame from base 1. Trimming accounts for 3 bases at V and 0 bases at J, while the number of junction bases matched to no gene is 6.

The receptor comes from a female donor in good health, enrolled as a control in a pregnancy study. Source: peripheral blood, taken after pregnancy. The chain joins TRBV19 to TRBJ2-7, and 9 junction bases match TRBD1. Here the CDR3 is given as CASSISLGQGSYEQYF. The DNA reads TGTGCCAGTAGTATCTCTCTGGGACAGGGCTCCTACGAGCAGTACTTC.